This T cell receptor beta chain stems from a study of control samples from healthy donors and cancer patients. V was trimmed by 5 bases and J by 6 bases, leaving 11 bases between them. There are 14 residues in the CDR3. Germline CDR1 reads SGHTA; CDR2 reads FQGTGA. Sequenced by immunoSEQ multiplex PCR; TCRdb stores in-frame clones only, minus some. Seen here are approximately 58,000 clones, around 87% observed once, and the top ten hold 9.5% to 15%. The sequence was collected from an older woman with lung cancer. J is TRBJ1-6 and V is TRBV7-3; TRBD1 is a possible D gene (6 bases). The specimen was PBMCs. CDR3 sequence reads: CASSRGVSNSPLHF. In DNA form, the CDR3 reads TGTGCCAGCAGCAGGGGGGTCTCTAATTCACCCCTCCACTTT. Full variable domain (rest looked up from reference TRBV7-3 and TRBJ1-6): GAGVSQTPSNKVTEKGKYVELRCDPISGHTALYWYRQSLGQGPEFLIYFQGTGAADDSGLPNDRFFAVRPEGSVSTLKIQRTERGDSAVYLCASSRGVSNSPLHFGNGTRLTVT.